This T cell receptor (beta chain) was profiled in a study of T cell repertoires in cytomegalovirus infection. Turning to the study itself: An indication of both CMV infection and matching HLA type came from public TCR beta signatures.

This clonotype has at least ten counts. The antigen is undetermined. Using its own MiXCR run on the reads, TCRdb lists one record per CDR3 protein. The sample includes 490,000 or so distinct CDR3 sequences, 11% seen only once; the top ten take 10%. V lost 5 bases, J lost 0 bases, and 10 bases stayed unmatched. This CDR3 has 17 amino acids. Germline-derived CDR1 and CDR2 are SEHNR and FQNEAQ (reference sequence). Broader study findings: The response measured ex vivo was dominated by TCR beta clonotypes (HLA-C-restricted and CMV-specific). Cumulative public TCR beta family frequency identified carriers of CMV plus the relevant HLA.

The source material was PBMCs. This receptor was obtained from a human donor in good health (CMV status not recorded). Some clones in this sample may be carry-over from other donors' samples. The chain links TRBV7-9 to TRBJ1-3; 7 bases map to TRBD1. The CDR3 sequence: CASSPRTGANSGNTIYF. The CDR3 nucleotides are TGTGCCAGCAGCCCAAGAACAGGGGCGAACTCTGGAAACACCATATATTTT.